This entry lists 9 T cell receptor beta chains sequenced from one sample in a study of T cell repertoires in cytomegalovirus infection. Their cognate antigens are unknown. TCRdb processed the reads anew with MiXCR; each CDR3 protein has one entry. There are hundreds of thousands of distinct CDR3 sequences in the sample; more than 40% occur only once, and just under 45% lies in the top ten. The sample in question was cultured PBMCs, obtained from culture after CMV antigen stimulation. These receptors came from a human donor in good health (CMV status not recorded). Some clones in this sample may be carry-over from other donors' samples.

This chain links TRBV7-2 with TRBJ2-5; TRBD1 might be the D (6 bases). This CDR3 comprises 13 residues. V was cut by 6 bases and J by 5 bases, with 13 bases left in between. Germline V CDR1 and CDR2: SGHTA, FQGNSA. The CDR3 loop reads CASRNRVGETQYF. As DNA, the CDR3 is TGTGCCAGCAGAAACAGGGTTGGGGAGACCCAGTACTTC.

The chain links TRBV6-2 or TRBV6-3 to TRBJ2-1; 7 nucleotides agree with TRBD2. In germline, CDR1 is MNHEY, CDR2 SVGEGT. The CDR3 length is 12 residues. With 2 bases clipped from V and 13 bases from J, the junction kept 5 bases outside the gene matches. Here the CDR3 DNA reads TGTGCCAGCAGTTACGGGCCTAGCGGCCAGTTCTTC. It is translated as CASSYGPSGQFF.

The genes are TRBV11-3 and TRBJ2-1; 12 nucleotides agree with TRBD2. CDR1 and CDR2 from the germline V gene are SGHNT and YENEEA. The CDR3 is 18 amino acids. V lost 5 bases to trimming and J lost 1 base; unmatched junction nucleotides: 9. The CDR3 DNA sequence: TGTGCCAGCAGCGCTAGCGGGGGGGCCGGGTTTTCCTACAATGAGCAGTTCTTC. Protein: CASSASGGAGFSYNEQFF.

The chain uses TRBV27 and TRBJ1-1; TRBD1 might be the D (5 bases). V lost 1 base and J lost 6, with 12 bases in between. The V gene's germline CDR1 is MNHEY and CDR2 SMNVEV (reference sequence). This CDR3 has 14 residues. Here the CDR3 DNA reads TGTGCCAGCAGTTTATTCGCCCAGGGCGCTGAAGCTTTCTTT. Protein: CASSLFAQGAEAFF.

The chain joins TRBV12-3 or TRBV12-4 to TRBJ1-2; perhaps TRBD1 as D (6 bases). V was clipped by 1 base and J by 7 bases, with 10 bases between them. This CDR3 has 13 amino acids. CDR3 amino acids: CASSLVGGGGYTF. CDR3 in DNA: TGTGCCAGCAGTTTAGTTGGAGGGGGTGGCTACACCTTC.

The chain couples TRBV6-5 to TRBJ2-1; 8 bases line up with TRBD2. The CDR3 loop spans 15 amino acids. Germline trimming cut 10 bases from V and 4 bases from J; bases unmatched to any gene: 12. Germline CDR1 MNHEY, CDR2 SVGAGI. The chain's CDR3 is CATRRGAGEYNEQFF. CDR3 bases: TGTGCCACCCGACGGGGAGCGGGAGAGTACAATGAGCAGTTCTTC.

This chain joins TRBV6-4 and TRBJ2-2; the match to TRBD2 covers 8 bases. The CDR3 contains 16 residues. V lost 4 bases, J lost 1 base, and 5 bases stayed unmatched. CDR1 is MRHNA, CDR2 SNTAGT, per germline. This CDR3 is CASSAQTSGNTGELFF. The CDR3 DNA follows: TGTGCCAGCAGTGCCCAAACTAGCGGGAACACCGGGGAGCTGTTTTTT.

The chain combines TRBV2 with TRBJ2-5; 11 positions agree with TRBD2. Germline assignment: CDR1 SNHLY and CDR2 FYNNEI. The CDR3 totals 16 residues. With V trimmed by 3 bases and J by 4 bases, 7 bases remained unmatched. The CDR3 region has the DNA TGTGCCAGCAGTGATGGGAGACTAGCGGGGTCAGAGACCCAGTACTTC. It specifies CASSDGRLAGSETQYF.

This clonotype occurred a few times. The rearrangement uses TRBV7-2 and TRBJ2-1; TRBD1 or TRBD2 may be the D gene (6 bases each). The length of the CDR3 is 13 residues. V shed 2 bases and J shed 12 bases, with 14 bases lying between them. Germline CDR1 and CDR2: SGHTA and FQGNSA. Here the CDR3 DNA reads TGTGCCAGCAGCTTATTCGGGGGCCGCGCGCAGTTCTTC. This sequence encodes CASSLFGGRAQFF. Full variable domain (outside the CDR3, taken from reference TRBV7-2 and TRBJ2-1): GAGVSQSPSNKVTEKGKDVELRCDPISGHTALYWYRQSLGQGLEFLIYFQGNSAPDKSGLPSDRFSAERTGGSVSTLTIQRTQQEDSAVYLCASSLFGGRAQFFGPGTRLTVL.